This TCR beta chain was sequenced during a study of early T cells in non-severe SARS-CoV-2 infection. As for the study in general: Unsorted whole-blood RNA was sequenced in bulk, leaving chains unpaired. General study points: CD4 and private specificities were missed by VDJdb matching, which favored anti-spike CD8 responses.

The protocol attached unique molecular identifiers to individual cDNA molecules. Using its own MiXCR run on the 5' RACE reads, TCRdb lists one record per CDR3 protein. Here the sample spans tens of thousands of distinct CDR3 sequences, around 15% being singletons. The CDR3 is 14 amino acids. V gave up 2 bases and J gave up 8 bases, with 13 bases separating them. Per germline, CDR1 KGHSH and CDR2 LQKENI. With regard to this clonotype: Its antigen remains unidentified.

This clonotype was obtained from an adult who was a healthcare worker with PCR-confirmed SARS-CoV-2 infection or an uninfected control (not recorded which). The sequenced sample consisted of whole blood. The chain joins TRBV18 to TRBJ2-1, with D perhaps matching TRBD2 (6 bases). This chain's CDR3 is CASSPWAGFDEQFF. In DNA form, the CDR3 reads TGTGCCAGCTCACCATGGGCGGGGTTCGATGAGCAGTTCTTC.